A selection of T cell receptor beta chains follows, all from one sample in a study of blood T cell repertoires in COVID-19. The protocol was immunoSEQ multiplex PCR, while the TCRdb copy is restricted to in-frame clones and leaves out a portion. The table shows 150,000 to 200,000 clones, with approximately 87% occurring only once. The material sequenced was peripheral blood. The receptor set was obtained from a man between 40 and 49 years old with active or convalescent COVID-19. CDR3s include the opening cysteine and the closing phenylalanine or tryptophan. The D gene is left open where the match is weak. Size values are once, few and many counts, or a class for expanded clones, and some rows have none.

CDR3nt: TGCGCCAGCAGCTTAGGTCCAGGGGGGCAAGGGCAGCCCCAGCATTTT; CDR3aa: CASSLGPGGQGQPQHF; abundance: .; v_gene: TRBV5-1; j_gene: TRBJ1-5; d_gene: TRBD1
CDR3nt: TGTGCCAGCAGTCTTAGGGGGTCCTATAATTCACCCCTCCACTTT; CDR3aa: CASSLRGSYNSPLHF; abundance: few; v_gene: TRBV28; j_gene: TRBJ1-6; d_gene: .
CDR3nt: TGTGCCAGCTCACCTACAGACTCTGGAAACACCATATATTTT; CDR3aa: CASSPTDSGNTIYF; abundance: .; v_gene: TRBV18; j_gene: TRBJ1-3; d_gene: .
CDR3nt: TGCGCCAGCAGCCTTGAAGCGACAGGGACTGGAAACACCATATATTTT; CDR3aa: CASSLEATGTGNTIYF; abundance: .; v_gene: TRBV4-1; j_gene: TRBJ1-3; d_gene: TRBD1
CDR3nt: TGCAGCGTAGTCCGGTGGGACAGGGTAGCCAAAAACATTCAGTACTTC; CDR3aa: CSVVRWDRVAKNIQYF; abundance: .; v_gene: TRBV29-1; j_gene: TRBJ2-4; d_gene: TRBD1
CDR3nt: TGTGCCGGCAGCCCGCCGTTGGAGGATGGCTACACCTTC; CDR3aa: CAGSPPLEDGYTF; abundance: .; v_gene: TRBV11-3; j_gene: TRBJ1-2; d_gene: .
CDR3nt: TGTGCCAGCAGGGATACCCGACAGTCAACTAATGAAAAACTGTTTTTT; CDR3aa: CASRDTRQSTNEKLFF; abundance: few; v_gene: TRBV25-1; j_gene: TRBJ1-4; d_gene: .
CDR3nt: TGTGCCAGCAACTCGGGACAGGGACGGCCAGATACGCAGTATTTT; CDR3aa: CASNSGQGRPDTQYF; abundance: .; v_gene: TRBV2; j_gene: TRBJ2-3; d_gene: TRBD1
CDR3nt: TGCGCCAGCAGCCAAATAGGACAGGGGAGGACAGATACGCAGTATTTT; CDR3aa: CASSQIGQGRTDTQYF; abundance: .; v_gene: TRBV4-1; j_gene: TRBJ2-3; d_gene: TRBD1
CDR3nt: TGTGCCAGCAACCCATCGGGGATGGGTGAAAAACTGTTTTTT; CDR3aa: CASNPSGMGEKLFF; abundance: .; v_gene: TRBV6-5; j_gene: TRBJ1-4; d_gene: .
CDR3nt: TGCGCCAGCAGCTCCAACAGATTCCGGGACAGATATTCACCCCTCCACTTT; CDR3aa: CASSSNRFRDRYSPLHF; abundance: .; v_gene: TRBV5-1; j_gene: TRBJ1-6; d_gene: TRBD1
CDR3nt: TGTGCCAGCAGGGCGGGCCAGTCCGGTCAGCCCCAGCATTTT; CDR3aa: CASRAGQSGQPQHF; abundance: .; v_gene: TRBV27; j_gene: TRBJ1-5; d_gene: .
CDR3nt: TGTGCCAGCAGCCGAACGACTAGCCGCGCCGGGGAGCTGTTTTTT; CDR3aa: CASSRTTSRAGELFF; abundance: .; v_gene: TRBV3-1/TRBV3-2; j_gene: TRBJ2-2; d_gene: TRBD2
CDR3nt: TGTGCCACCAGTGACCCGCGGGCCCCGGGAGGGAACACTGAAGCTTTCTTT; CDR3aa: CATSDPRAPGGNTEAFF; abundance: .; v_gene: TRBV24-1; j_gene: TRBJ1-1; d_gene: .
CDR3nt: TGTGCCAGCAGCCAAGATCCGGACAGGCGTCCCTACGAGCAGTACTTC; CDR3aa: CASSQDPDRRPYEQYF; abundance: .; v_gene: TRBV3-1/TRBV3-2; j_gene: TRBJ2-7; d_gene: TRBD1
CDR3nt: TGTGCCAGCAGCTTGGGGGCGGGTTCCTTGGACACTGAAGCTTTCTTT; CDR3aa: CASSLGAGSLDTEAFF; abundance: .; v_gene: TRBV5-4; j_gene: TRBJ1-1; d_gene: .
CDR3nt: TGTGCCAGCAGTTACGGGCCGGAGGCGCGGGAGCAGTACTTC; CDR3aa: CASSYGPEAREQYF; abundance: .; v_gene: TRBV6-5; j_gene: TRBJ2-7; d_gene: .
CDR3nt: TGTGCCAGTAGGACGACAGGGTTCGGAGACACCATATATTTT; CDR3aa: CASRTTGFGDTIYF; abundance: .; v_gene: TRBV19; j_gene: TRBJ1-3; d_gene: TRBD1
CDR3nt: TGTGCCAGCAGCCGGGGACAGGGGGCTCACACTGAAGCTTTCTTT; CDR3aa: CASSRGQGAHTEAFF; abundance: once; v_gene: TRBV11-3; j_gene: TRBJ1-1; d_gene: TRBD1
CDR3nt: TGTGCCAGCAGTTACTCGCAGGAAGCTAACTATGGCTACACCTTC; CDR3aa: CASSYSQEANYGYTF; abundance: .; v_gene: TRBV6-5; j_gene: TRBJ1-2; d_gene: .
CDR3nt: TGCGCCAGCAGCCCGCACCGACAGGGGTCCTACGAGCAGTACTTC; CDR3aa: CASSPHRQGSYEQYF; abundance: .; v_gene: TRBV4-1; j_gene: TRBJ2-7; d_gene: TRBD1